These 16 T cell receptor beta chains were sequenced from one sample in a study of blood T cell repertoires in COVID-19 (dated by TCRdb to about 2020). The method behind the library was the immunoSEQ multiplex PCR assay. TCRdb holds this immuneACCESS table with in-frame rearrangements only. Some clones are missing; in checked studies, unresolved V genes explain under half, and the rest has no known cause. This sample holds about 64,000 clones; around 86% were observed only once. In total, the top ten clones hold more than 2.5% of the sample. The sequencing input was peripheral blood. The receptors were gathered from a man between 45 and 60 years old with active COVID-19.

Here the CDR3 DNA reads TGTGCCAGCAGCGTAGGACTACTCAATGAGCAGTTCTTC. Encoded protein: CASSVGLLNEQFF. This rearrangement joins TRBV9 to TRBJ2-1; a weak D match, TRBD2 (5 bases). The CDR3 runs to 13 residues. Germline CDR1 SGDLS, CDR2 YYNGEE. Trimming took 0 bases from V and 6 from J, leaving 7 bases between them.

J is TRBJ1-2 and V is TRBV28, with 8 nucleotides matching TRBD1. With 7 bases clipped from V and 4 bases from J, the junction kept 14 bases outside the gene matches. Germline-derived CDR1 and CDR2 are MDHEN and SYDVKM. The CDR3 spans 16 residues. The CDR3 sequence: CASTSLGDRTSYGYTF. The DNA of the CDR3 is TGTGCCAGCACCTCATTAGGGGACAGGACGAGCTATGGCTACACCTTC.

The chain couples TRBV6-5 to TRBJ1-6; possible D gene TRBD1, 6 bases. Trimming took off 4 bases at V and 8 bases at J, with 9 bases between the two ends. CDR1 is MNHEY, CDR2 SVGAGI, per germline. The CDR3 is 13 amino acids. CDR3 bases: TGTGCCAGCAGTTCGAGGACAGATTCACCCCTCCACTTT. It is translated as CASSSRTDSPLHF.

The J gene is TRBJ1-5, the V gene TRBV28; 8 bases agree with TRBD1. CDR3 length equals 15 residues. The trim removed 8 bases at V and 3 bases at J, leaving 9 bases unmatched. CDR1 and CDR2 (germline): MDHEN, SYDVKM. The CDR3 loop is CASVSGGTLNQPQHF. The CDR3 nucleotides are TGTGCCAGCGTTTCAGGGGGCACACTCAATCAGCCCCAGCATTTT.

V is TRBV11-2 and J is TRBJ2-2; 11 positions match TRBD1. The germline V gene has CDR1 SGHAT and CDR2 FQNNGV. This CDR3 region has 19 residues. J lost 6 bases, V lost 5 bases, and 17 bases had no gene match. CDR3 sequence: CASSPRGGGQGASSGELFF. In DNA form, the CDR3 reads TGTGCCAGCAGCCCCAGAGGTGGTGGACAGGGGGCTTCTTCCGGGGAGCTGTTTTTT.

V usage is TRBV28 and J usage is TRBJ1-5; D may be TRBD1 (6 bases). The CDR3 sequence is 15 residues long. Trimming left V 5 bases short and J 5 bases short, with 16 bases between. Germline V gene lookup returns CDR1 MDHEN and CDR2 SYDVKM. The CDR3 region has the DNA TGTGCCAGCAGTCTGATGGAAGAGGGGGATCAGCCCCAGCATTTT. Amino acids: CASSLMEEGDQPQHF.

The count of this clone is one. CDR3 residues: CASNRGEYQETQYF. In nucleotides, the CDR3 is TGTGCCAGCAACCGGGGGGAGTACCAAGAGACCCAGTACTTC. The chain uses TRBV3-1 (or the pseudogene TRBV3-2) and TRBJ2-5; 7 bases agree with TRBD2. V was pared by 7 bases and J by 0 bases, with 5 bases of the junction left unmatched. The CDR3 spans 14 residues. Germline V CDR1 and CDR2: LGHDT, YNNKEL (reference sequence).

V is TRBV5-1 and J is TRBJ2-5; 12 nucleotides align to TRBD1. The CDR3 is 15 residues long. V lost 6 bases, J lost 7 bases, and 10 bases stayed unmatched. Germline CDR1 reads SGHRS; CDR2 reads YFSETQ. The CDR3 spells CASIPGTGGRGTQYF. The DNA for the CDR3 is TGCGCCAGCATCCCCGGGACAGGGGGCCGGGGGACCCAGTACTTC.

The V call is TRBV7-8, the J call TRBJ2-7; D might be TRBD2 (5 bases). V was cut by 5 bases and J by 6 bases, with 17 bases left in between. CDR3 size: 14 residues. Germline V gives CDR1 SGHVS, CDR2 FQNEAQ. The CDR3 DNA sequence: TGTGCCAGCAGCCGGATGGCGGGTTCGGGCGAGCAGTACTTC. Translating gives CASSRMAGSGEQYF. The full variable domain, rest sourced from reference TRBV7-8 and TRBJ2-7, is GAGVSQSPRYKVAKRGQDVALRCDPISGHVSLFWYQQALGQGPEFLTYFQNEAQLDKSGLPSDRFFAERPEGSVSTLKIQRTQQEDSAVYLCASSRMAGSGEQYFGPGTRLTVT.

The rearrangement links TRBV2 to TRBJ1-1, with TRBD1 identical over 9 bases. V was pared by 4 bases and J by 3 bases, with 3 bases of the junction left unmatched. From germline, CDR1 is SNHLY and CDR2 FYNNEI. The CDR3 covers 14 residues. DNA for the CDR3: TGTGCCAGCAGTGGGGACAGGGTGGACACTGAAGCTTTCTTT. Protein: CASSGDRVDTEAFF.

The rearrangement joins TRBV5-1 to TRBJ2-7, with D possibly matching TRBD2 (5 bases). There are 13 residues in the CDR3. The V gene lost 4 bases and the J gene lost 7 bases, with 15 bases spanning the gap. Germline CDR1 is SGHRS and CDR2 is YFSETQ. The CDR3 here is CASSPLTGYEQYF. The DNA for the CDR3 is TGCGCCAGCAGCCCCCTCACGGGGTATGAGCAGTACTTC.

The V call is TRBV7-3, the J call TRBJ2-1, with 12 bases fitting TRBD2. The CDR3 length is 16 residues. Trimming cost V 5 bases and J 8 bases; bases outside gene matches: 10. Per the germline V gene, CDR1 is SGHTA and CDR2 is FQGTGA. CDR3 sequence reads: CASSRIGTSGLDEQFF. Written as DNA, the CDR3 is TGTGCCAGCAGCCGAATAGGGACTAGCGGGCTCGATGAGCAGTTCTTC. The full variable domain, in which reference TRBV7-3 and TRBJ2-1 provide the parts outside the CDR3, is GAGVSQTPSNKVTEKGKYVELRCDPISGHTALYWYRQSLGQGPEFLIYFQGTGAADDSGLPNDRFFAVRPEGSVSTLKIQRTERGDSAVYLCASSRIGTSGLDEQFFGPGTRLTVL.

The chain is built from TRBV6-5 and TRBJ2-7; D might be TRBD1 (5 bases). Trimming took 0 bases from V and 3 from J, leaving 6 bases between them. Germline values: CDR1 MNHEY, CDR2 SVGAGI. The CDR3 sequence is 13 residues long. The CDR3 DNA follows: TGTGCCAGCAGTTACTCCCAGGGCTACGAGCAGTACTTC. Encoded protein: CASSYSQGYEQYF.

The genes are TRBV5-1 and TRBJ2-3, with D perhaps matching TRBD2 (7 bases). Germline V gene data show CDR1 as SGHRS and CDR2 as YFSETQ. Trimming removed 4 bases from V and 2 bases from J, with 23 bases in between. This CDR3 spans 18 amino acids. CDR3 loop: CASSPDPTRAGATDTQYF. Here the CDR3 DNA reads TGCGCCAGCAGCCCGGACCCGACTAGGGCGGGGGCCACAGATACGCAGTATTTT.

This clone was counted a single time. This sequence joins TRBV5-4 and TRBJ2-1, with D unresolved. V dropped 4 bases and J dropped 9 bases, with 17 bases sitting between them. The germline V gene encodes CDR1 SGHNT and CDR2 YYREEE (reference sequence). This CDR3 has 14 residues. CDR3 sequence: CASSLDPESFEQFF. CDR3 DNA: TGTGCCAGCAGCCTAGACCCTGAGTCGTTTGAGCAGTTCTTC. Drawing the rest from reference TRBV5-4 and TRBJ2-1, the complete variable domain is ETGVTQSPTHLIKTRGQQVTLRCSSQSGHNTVSWYQQALGQGPQFIFQYYREEENGRGNFPPRFSGLQFPNYSSELNVNALELDDSALYLCASSLDPESFEQFFGPGTRLTVL.

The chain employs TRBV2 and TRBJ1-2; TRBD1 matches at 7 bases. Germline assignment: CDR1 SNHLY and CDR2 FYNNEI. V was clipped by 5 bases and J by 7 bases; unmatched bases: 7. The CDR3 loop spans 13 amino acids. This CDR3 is CASSRTGGGGYTF. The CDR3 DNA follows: TGTGCCAGCAGTAGGACAGGAGGTGGTGGCTACACCTTC.